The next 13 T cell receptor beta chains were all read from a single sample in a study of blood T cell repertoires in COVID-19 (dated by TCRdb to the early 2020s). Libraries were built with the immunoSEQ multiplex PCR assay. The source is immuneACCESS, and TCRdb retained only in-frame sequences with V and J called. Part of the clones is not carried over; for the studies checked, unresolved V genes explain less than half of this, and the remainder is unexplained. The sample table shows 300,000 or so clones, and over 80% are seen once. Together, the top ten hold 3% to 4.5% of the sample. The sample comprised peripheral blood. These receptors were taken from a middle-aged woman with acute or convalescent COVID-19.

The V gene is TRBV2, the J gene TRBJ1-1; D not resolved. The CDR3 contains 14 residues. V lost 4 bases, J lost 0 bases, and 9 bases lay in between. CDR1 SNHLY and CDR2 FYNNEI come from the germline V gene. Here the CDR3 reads CASSGNRLNTEAFF. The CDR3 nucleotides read TGTGCCAGCAGTGGGAACAGATTGAACACTGAAGCTTTCTTT.

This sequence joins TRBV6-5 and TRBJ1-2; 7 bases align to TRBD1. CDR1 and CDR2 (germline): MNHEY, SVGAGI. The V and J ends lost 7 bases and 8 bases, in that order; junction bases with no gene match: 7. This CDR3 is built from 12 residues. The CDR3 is CASNHRGGGYTF. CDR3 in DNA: TGTGCCAGCAACCACAGGGGCGGCGGCTACACCTTC.

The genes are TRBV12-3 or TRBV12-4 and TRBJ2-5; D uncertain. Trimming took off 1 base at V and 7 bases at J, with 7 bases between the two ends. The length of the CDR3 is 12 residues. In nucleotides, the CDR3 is TGTGCCAGCAGTTTAGTCCCCCTGACCCAGTACTTC. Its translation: CASSLVPLTQYF.

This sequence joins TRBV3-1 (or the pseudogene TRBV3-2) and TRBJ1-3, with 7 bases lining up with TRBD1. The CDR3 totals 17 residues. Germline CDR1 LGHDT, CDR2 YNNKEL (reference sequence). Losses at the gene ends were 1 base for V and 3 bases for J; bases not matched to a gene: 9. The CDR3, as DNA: TGTGCCAGCAGCCAAGGCCCGCTAACAGGGGATGGAAACACCATATATTTT. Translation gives CASSQGPLTGDGNTIYF.

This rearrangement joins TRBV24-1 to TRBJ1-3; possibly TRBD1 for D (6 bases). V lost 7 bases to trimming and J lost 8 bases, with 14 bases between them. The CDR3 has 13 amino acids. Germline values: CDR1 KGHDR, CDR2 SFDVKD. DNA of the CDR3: TGTGCCACCAGCCATGGGGGCAGTGACACCATATATTTT. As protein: CATSHGGSDTIYF.

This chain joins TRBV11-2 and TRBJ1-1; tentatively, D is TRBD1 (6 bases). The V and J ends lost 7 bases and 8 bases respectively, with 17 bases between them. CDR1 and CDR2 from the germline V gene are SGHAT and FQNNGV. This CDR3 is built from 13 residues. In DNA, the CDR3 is TGTGCCAGCATCCCTCTCGGGGGGACAGAAGCTTTCTTT. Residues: CASIPLGGTEAFF.

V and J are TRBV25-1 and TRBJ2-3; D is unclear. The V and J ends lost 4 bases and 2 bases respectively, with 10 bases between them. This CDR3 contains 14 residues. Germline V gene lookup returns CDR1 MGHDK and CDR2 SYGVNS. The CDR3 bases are TGTGCCAGCAGTGCGGGTGTTATCACAGATACGCAGTATTTT. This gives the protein CASSAGVITDTQYF.

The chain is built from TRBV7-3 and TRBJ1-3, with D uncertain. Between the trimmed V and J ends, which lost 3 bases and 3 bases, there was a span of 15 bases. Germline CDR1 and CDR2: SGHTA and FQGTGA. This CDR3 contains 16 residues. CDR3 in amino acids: CASSLGRPGGGNTIYF. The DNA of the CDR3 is TGTGCCAGCAGCTTGGGAAGGCCAGGAGGTGGAAACACCATATATTTT.

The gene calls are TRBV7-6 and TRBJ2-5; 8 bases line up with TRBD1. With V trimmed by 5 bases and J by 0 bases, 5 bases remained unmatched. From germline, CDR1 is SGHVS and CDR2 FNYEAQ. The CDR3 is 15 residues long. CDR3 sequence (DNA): TGTGCCAGCAGCCGCGAGGACAGGGACCAAGAGACCCAGTACTTC. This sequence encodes CASSREDRDQETQYF.

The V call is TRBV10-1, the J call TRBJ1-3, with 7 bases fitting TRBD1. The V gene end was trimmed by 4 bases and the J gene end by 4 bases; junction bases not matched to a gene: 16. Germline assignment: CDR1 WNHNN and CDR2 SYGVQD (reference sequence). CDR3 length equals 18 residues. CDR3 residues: CASSAPPGDRAAGNTIYF. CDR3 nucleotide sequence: TGCGCCAGCAGTGCCCCCCCCGGCGACAGGGCTGCCGGAAACACCATATATTTT.

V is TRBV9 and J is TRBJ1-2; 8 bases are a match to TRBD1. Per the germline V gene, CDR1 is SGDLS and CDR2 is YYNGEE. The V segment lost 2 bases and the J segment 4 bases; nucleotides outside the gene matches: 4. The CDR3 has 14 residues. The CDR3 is CASSVAGGLYGYTF. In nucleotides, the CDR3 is TGTGCCAGCAGCGTGGCAGGGGGCCTCTATGGCTACACCTTC.

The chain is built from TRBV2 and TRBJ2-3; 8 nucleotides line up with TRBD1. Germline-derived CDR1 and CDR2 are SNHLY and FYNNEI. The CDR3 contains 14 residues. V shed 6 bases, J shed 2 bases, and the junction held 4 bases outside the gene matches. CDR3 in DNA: TGTGCCAGCAGGAGGACAGGGCCCACAGATACGCAGTATTTT. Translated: CASRRTGPTDTQYF.

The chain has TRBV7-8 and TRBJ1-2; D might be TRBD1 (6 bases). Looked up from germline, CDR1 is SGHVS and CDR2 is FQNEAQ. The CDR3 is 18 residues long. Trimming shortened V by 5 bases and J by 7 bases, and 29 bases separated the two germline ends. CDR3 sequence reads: CASSPTGIGFGALGGYTF. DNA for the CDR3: TGTGCCAGCAGCCCTACAGGGATTGGTTTTGGGGCTTTAGGTGGCTACACCTTC. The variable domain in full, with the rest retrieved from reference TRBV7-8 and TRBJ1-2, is GAGVSQSPRYKVAKRGQDVALRCDPISGHVSLFWYQQALGQGPEFLTYFQNEAQLDKSGLPSDRFFAERPEGSVSTLKIQRTQQEDSAVYLCASSPTGIGFGALGGYTFGSGTRLTVV.